The rows below give T cell receptor beta chains drawn from one sample of a study of blood T cell repertoires in COVID-19. TCRdb's table, derived via immunoSEQ multiplex PCR, lists solely in-frame clones and lacks some. In the table there are some 120,000 clones, over 80% of which are singletons. Sequencing used PBMCs or T cells enriched from blood (not recorded which). The receptors stem from a man aged 25-40 years who had recovered from COVID-19. Each CDR3 is given with its conserved first and last residue.

>TRBJ2-7|TRBV27
CASSLWEEDRGYEQYF
>TRBJ1-1|TRBV7-9
CASSPSAANTEAFF
>TRBJ1-2|TRBV5-6
CASSFPGTGYGYTF
>TRBJ2-5|TRBV2
CASSIGLAEETQYF
>TRBJ2-2|TRBV5-1
CASSYDGGRATGELFF
>TRBJ2-5|TRBV4-1
CASSHWKTPGTPSAETQYF
>TRBJ2-7|TRBV6-1
CASSESSGIIYEQYF
>TRBJ2-7|TRBV6-2/TRBV6-3
CASSSGGVSLGAPYEQYF
>TRBJ2-7|TRBV19
CASSPWREGIDEQYF
>TRBJ2-3|TRBV6-2/TRBV6-3
CASSSGQGTDTQYF
>TRBJ2-5|TRBV21-1
CASSIRTGGSEGTQYF
>TRBJ2-5|TRBV7-8
CASSLVEKETQYF
>TRBJ1-1|TRBV4-1
CASSPSGTGVMNTEAFF
>TRBJ2-1|TRBV7-6
CASSLDGAAEQFF
>TRBJ1-2|TRBV6-5
CASSKLTESFAGYTF